Listed below are T cell receptor beta chains from one sample, sequenced in a study of T-cell reconstitution after alpha-beta-depleted transplantation in children. TCRdb re-called the PCR reads with MiXCR, one entry per CDR3 protein. The sample holds more than 200,000 distinct CDR3 sequences, 17% seen once. The source was PBMCs, mostly from graft donor cells, collected 360 days after TCRalphabeta/CD19-depleted stem cell transplant. These receptors came from a male patient under 10 years old who had a stem cell transplant for acute lymphoblastic leukemia, so the T cells may come from the graft donor. CDR3s include the opening cysteine and the closing phenylalanine or tryptophan. A D gene is named only where the DNA matches it firmly. Size is stated for part of the rows, as once, few or many counts, or as a class when the clone is expanded.

d_call	v_call	clone_size	j_call	cdr3_nt	cdr3_aa
.	TRBV28	few	TRBJ1-2	TGTGCCAGCTACACTCCTCCGGATAACTATGGCTACACCTTC	CASYTPPDNYGYTF
.	TRBV20-1	few	TRBJ2-7	TGCAGTGCTAGAGGGCGGTCCGGAAGGACAGTTACCTACGAGCAGTACTTC	CSARGRSGRTVTYEQYF
.	TRBV6-2/TRBV6-3	.	TRBJ2-3	TGTGCCAGCAGTGGGCCCCTGGGGTCTAGCACAGATACGCAGTATTTT	CASSGPLGSSTDTQYF
.	TRBV28	.	TRBJ1-1	TGTGCCAGCAGTTCGAGGGGTCCCCTTACGGCTGAAGCTTTCTTT	CASSSRGPLTAEAFF
TRBD1	TRBV19	few	TRBJ1-1	TGTGCCAGTAGTATAAGAGGACAGGGATGGACTGAAGCTTTCTTT	CASSIRGQGWTEAFF
.	TRBV5-1	.	TRBJ2-2	TGCGCCAGCAGCTTGGCCGACGGCCCCGGGGAGCTGTTTTTT	CASSLADGPGELFF
.	TRBV4-3	few	TRBJ2-7	TGCGCCAGCAGCCAAGAATACCGGGAGCCCTACGAGCAGTACTTC	CASSQEYREPYEQYF
.	TRBV7-3	.	TRBJ2-5	TGTGCCAGCAGCTTATCCCCCAGGGGACCCCAAGAGACCCAGTACTTC	CASSLSPRGPQETQYF
TRBD1	TRBV5-1	few	TRBJ2-7	TGCGCCAGCGGACCTTATCGGGACAGGGAGAAATACGAGCAGTACTTC	CASGPYRDREKYEQYF
TRBD1	TRBV29-1	.	TRBJ2-7	TGCAGCGTCGGGACAGGCGTCAGCTCCTACGAGCAGTACTTC	CSVGTGVSSYEQYF
.	TRBV20-1	few	TRBJ2-2	TGCAGTGCCCCCCGACAGGTGGGGACCGGGGAGCTGTTTTTT	CSAPRQVGTGELFF
.	TRBV4-3	.	TRBJ1-3	TGCGCCAGCAGCCCGGGGACGCATGGAAACACCATATATTTT	CASSPGTHGNTIYF
TRBD1	TRBV7-6	.	TRBJ2-2	TGTGCCAGCAGGGGGACAGGGAGGGCCGGGGAGCTGTTTTTT	CASRGTGRAGELFF
.	TRBV29-1	few	TRBJ2-7	TGCAGCGTTGGGATGACGACCCATTACGAGCAGTACTTC	CSVGMTTHYEQYF
TRBD2	TRBV15	once	TRBJ2-1	TGTGCCACCAGCAGAGATCTAGCGGGGGGGCGTGAGCAGTTCTTC	CATSRDLAGGREQFF
TRBD1	TRBV18	.	TRBJ2-7	TGTGCCAGCTCTCCCTCCGGGACAGGGTTTTCCTACGAGCAGTACTTC	CASSPSGTGFSYEQYF
.	TRBV5-1	many	TRBJ2-1	TGCGCCAGCAGCCCGCTGGGGGGCATGGAGGTTAATGAGCAGTTCTTC	CASSPLGGMEVNEQFF
.	TRBV5-4	few	TRBJ2-5	TGTGCCAGCAGCTCACCTGGAACGCCTCGGGAGACCCAGTACTTC	CASSSPGTPRETQYF
.	TRBV5-1	.	TRBJ1-1	TGCGCCAGCAGCTTGGGAGATGATTTTGAAGCTTTCTTT	CASSLGDDFEAFF
TRBD2	TRBV4-2	few	TRBJ2-3	TGTGCCAGCAGCCAAGGGGTTAGCGGGGGGGCCAGCACAGATACGCAGTATTTT	CASSQGVSGGASTDTQYF
.	TRBV10-3	.	TRBJ2-1	TGTGCCATCAAGATGTTCGGGGGTGAGCAGTTCTTC	CAIKMFGGEQFF
TRBD1	TRBV2	.	TRBJ2-7	TGTGCCAGCACCCAGGACAGGGTGGACTACGAGCAGTACTTC	CASTQDRVDYEQYF
.	TRBV7-9	few	TRBJ1-2	TGTGCCAGCAGCGAAGACCCGACAGGCTATGGCTACACCTTC	CASSEDPTGYGYTF
.	TRBV12-3/TRBV12-4	.	TRBJ1-5	TGTGCCAGCGGCCCGTCAGGTCTCCGGCCCCAGCATTTT	CASGPSGLRPQHF
.	TRBV15	many	TRBJ2-1	TGTGCCACCCGCTCTATAAGGTTC	CATRSIRF
TRBD1	TRBV12-3/TRBV12-4	.	TRBJ2-3	TGTGCCAGCACCGTGGGGGACAGAAGCCAAGATACGCAGTATTTT	CASTVGDRSQDTQYF
TRBD2	TRBV5-1	.	TRBJ2-5	TGCGCCAGCAGCTTGATGACTAGCGGGGGGGCCGTGGAGACCCAGTACTTC	CASSLMTSGGAVETQYF
TRBD1	TRBV6-6	.	TRBJ1-2	TGTGCCAGCAGTGGGACAGGTTATGGCTACACCTTC	CASSGTGYGYTF
TRBD2	TRBV10-3	once	TRBJ2-3	TGTGCCTCCTCTAGCGGGGGGGGGCTGGATACGCAGTATTTT	CASSSGGGLDTQYF
TRBD1	TRBV20-1	few	TRBJ2-3	TGCAGTGCTAGCCGGGACAGACCTCCGGATACGCAGTATTTT	CSASRDRPPDTQYF
.	TRBV28	.	TRBJ1-4	TGTGCCAGCAGACCTTCAATCACAGGTTACGAAAAACTGTTTTTT	CASRPSITGYEKLFF
TRBD1	TRBV3-1	few	TRBJ1-5	TGTGCCAGCAGCCAGGGGACAGGGGGTGAACAGCCCCAGCATTTT	CASSQGTGGEQPQHF
TRBD2	TRBV15	.	TRBJ2-1	TGTGCCACCAGCAGAGATCTAGCGGGGGGGCGGTTTGAGCAGTTCTTC	CATSRDLAGGRFEQFF
TRBD1	TRBV18	.	TRBJ2-2	TGTGCCAGCTCACCACGGACAGGGGATCCTTCGAACACCGGGGAGCTGTTTTTT	CASSPRTGDPSNTGELFF
.	TRBV5-1	many	TRBJ2-3	TGCGCCAGCGGGCGGGACCCGGCGACAGATACGCAGTATTTT	CASGRDPATDTQYF
TRBD2	TRBV27	.	TRBJ2-7	TGTGCCAGCAGTTCTGGGGGGGCCTACGAGCAGTACTTC	CASSSGGAYEQYF
.	TRBV7-2	.	TRBJ2-3	TGTGCCAGCAGCCCATCGGGGGTATGGCACACAGATACGCAGTATTTT	CASSPSGVWHTDTQYF
TRBD1	TRBV7-2	many	TRBJ1-4	TGTGCCAGCAGCCAGGGGGCAACTAATGAAAAACTGTTTTTT	CASSQGATNEKLFF
.	TRBV12-3/TRBV12-4	.	TRBJ2-3	TGTGCCAGCAGTTTGGGTCAGTCTGGCACAGATACGCAGTATTTT	CASSLGQSGTDTQYF
.	TRBV7-8	many	TRBJ1-1	TGTGCCAGCAGCTTATTGGAATGGTCCCTCGGAACTGAAGCTTTCTTT	CASSLLEWSLGTEAFF
.	TRBV11-2	.	TRBJ2-3	TGTGCCAGCAGCTGGATTTACAAGGATACGCAGTATTTT	CASSWIYKDTQYF
.	TRBV12-3/TRBV12-4	few	TRBJ1-5	TGTGCCAGCAGTTTTTTCAGGGGAGGGAGTCAGCCCCAGCATTTT	CASSFFRGGSQPQHF
.	TRBV4-1	many	TRBJ2-7	TGCGCCAGCAGCCCAGGGGATTTTTCGTACGAGCAGTACTTC	CASSPGDFSYEQYF
TRBD2	TRBV2	.	TRBJ2-7	TGTGCCAGCAGGAGGCGAGATAGCGGGGGCTTTGAGCAGTACTTC	CASRRRDSGGFEQYF
.	TRBV27	few	TRBJ2-7	TGTGCCAGCAGTTTAGGCTCGAAGGGACATCAGCAGTACTTC	CASSLGSKGHQQYF
TRBD2	TRBV3-1	.	TRBJ2-1	TGTGCCAGCAGCCAAGTCAGCGGGGTCTACAATGAGCAGTTCTTC	CASSQVSGVYNEQFF
TRBD2	TRBV20-1	many	TRBJ2-5	TGCAGTGCTAGATCCGGGACTAGCGGGCGGGAGACCCAGTACTTC	CSARSGTSGRETQYF
.	TRBV5-1	many	TRBJ2-2	TGCGCCAGCAGCTTGAGGGTCGGGGACACCGGGGAGCTGTTTTTT	CASSLRVGDTGELFF
.	TRBV12-3/TRBV12-4	few	TRBJ2-7	.	CASSSSTREQYF
.	TRBV4-3	.	TRBJ1-1	TGCGCCAGCAGCCAAGTCCTCCGGGCCCTGAACACTGAAGCTTTCTTT	CASSQVLRALNTEAFF
TRBD1	TRBV5-1	few	TRBJ2-3	TGCGCCAGCAGCTTGGGGGACAGGGATGCAGATACGCAGTATTTT	CASSLGDRDADTQYF
.	TRBV28	.	TRBJ2-3	TGTGCCAGCAGACTACAGGGAGTAGATACGCAGTATTTT	CASRLQGVDTQYF
.	TRBV24-1	few	TRBJ1-1	TGTGCCACCAGTGATTCTTGGGGCAACGGTGAAGCTTTCTTT	CATSDSWGNGEAFF
.	TRBV3-1	few	TRBJ2-1	TGTGCCAGCAGCCAAGATCAAGAGGGGGGGGCCGCGGAGCAGTTCTTC	CASSQDQEGGAAEQFF
.	TRBV20-1	few	TRBJ2-3	TGCAGTGCTAGAGCAACAGATACGCAGTATTTT	CSARATDTQYF
TRBD2	TRBV12-3/TRBV12-4	few	TRBJ2-5	TGTGCCAGCAGGTCCCTAGCGGAAAGCCAAGAGACCCAGTACTTC	CASRSLAESQETQYF
TRBD2	TRBV12-3/TRBV12-4	few	TRBJ2-3	TGTGCCAGCCTCTCGACTAGCGGGGGAGACACAGATACGCAGTATTTT	CASLSTSGGDTDTQYF
TRBD2	TRBV28	.	TRBJ2-1	TGTGCCAGCAGGTTGCTAGCGGGCTCAACTCTTAACAATGAGCAGTTCTTC	CASRLLAGSTLNNEQFF
TRBD1	TRBV5-1	.	TRBJ1-1	TGCGCCAGCAGCAAGGTCAGGGGGGGGTTGAACACTGAAGCTTTCTTT	CASSKVRGGLNTEAFF